This T cell receptor (beta chain) was sequenced for a study of T cells in Graves' hyperthyroidism and ophthalmopathy. Germline CDR1 is LNHNV and CDR2 is YYDKDF (reference sequence). This CDR3 region has 15 residues. Trimming stripped 0 bases from V and 3 bases from J, with 9 bases between. Template material for amplifying TCR beta CDR3 regions consisted of RNA transcripts. First-round RT-PCR targeting the TCR CDR3 was performed with the HTBI primer set. Each CDR3 protein is one row after TCRdb ran MiXCR on the multiplex PCR reads. This table has around 490,000 distinct CDR3 sequences, 20% appearing once. As for this clonotype: Its cognate antigen is unknown.

Ophthalmopathy patients all had a Clinical Activity Score of at least 3, a NOSPECS grade of at least 4 and disease under 3 months old. It was uncontrolled infection, other autoimmune disease, pregnancy or lactation that excluded patients. The study's findings and limits: Ophthalmopathy, which appeared later, was predicted by the model a median approximately 6.7 months before onset. Blood samples included most of the expanded thyroid clonotypes exceeding 0.001.

This TCR was sampled from a man aged 35-49 years with Graves' ophthalmopathy. The gene calls are TRBV15 and TRBJ2-1; D may match TRBD1 or TRBD2 (6 bases each). Sequencing input: blood. In DNA form, the CDR3 reads TGTGCCACCAGCAGAGAGGGGGGCATCTACAATGAGCAGTTCTTC. It specifies CATSREGGIYNEQFF.